A single sample is the source of the 11 T cell receptor beta chains below, sequenced in a study of T cell repertoires in cytomegalovirus infection (dated by TCRdb to the late 2010s). The label giving this sample's treatment or condition can be read as: in vitro stimulation with specific CMV peptide epitopes to enrich CMV-specific T cells. No cognate antigen is known for these TCRs. Data came from an Illumina HiSeq 1500. TCRdb reanalyzed the raw reads on its own, using fastp at Q25 for trimming and MiXCR for clone calling, and kept in-frame beta chains. Identical CDR3 proteins give one entry, which carries the most common genes and DNA. Present in this sample are 700,000 to 850,000 distinct CDR3 sequences, about 30% of which were seen just once. 12% of the sample is taken by the ten largest. The sequencing used cultured CD8+ T cells from PBMCs, collected from culture after CMV antigen stimulation. The receptors derive from a human donor in good health (CMV status not recorded). Some clones in this sample may be carry-over from other donors' samples.

This chain uses TRBV27 with TRBJ2-7, with TRBD2 matching over 10 bases. The CDR3 is made up of 17 amino acids. The germline CDR1 and CDR2 sequences are MNHEY and SMNVEV (reference sequence). V lost 0 bases to trimming and J lost 0 bases; unmatched junction nucleotides: 5. The CDR3 DNA is TGTGCCAGCAGTTTATCGGCCTGGACTAGCGGCTCCTACGAGCAGTACTTC. It specifies CASSLSAWTSGSYEQYF.

J is TRBJ1-2 and V is TRBV7-9, with 7 bases matching TRBD1. The ends lost 6 bases at V and 8 bases at J; junction bases unmatched: 15. Per the germline V gene, CDR1 is SEHNR and CDR2 is FQNEAQ (reference sequence). The CDR3 has 15 residues. The CDR3 DNA follows: TGTGCCAGCAGGGGCCCCAGGGGGAACCAGGGGGGCTACACCTTC. This translates into CASRGPRGNQGGYTF.

This clonotype showed up many times. The CDR3 loop reads CASSPPGANVLTF. DNA of the CDR3: TGTGCCAGCAGCCCCCCCGGGGCCAACGTCCTGACTTTC. The rearrangement uses TRBV6-2 or TRBV6-3 and TRBJ2-6, with D unclear. The CDR3 runs to 13 residues. Trimming removed 6 bases from V and 4 bases from J, with 7 bases in between. The germline V gene encodes CDR1 MNHEY and CDR2 SVGEGT.

With respect to this clonotype: A read error is likely, as this CDR3 ends without the conserved phenylalanine or tryptophan. V and J are TRBV12-3 or TRBV12-4 and TRBJ1-1; 10 bases match TRBD1. The CDR3 is 14 residues long. The J segment lost 5 bases and the V segment lost 4 bases, leaving 4 bases of the junction unmatched. The CDR3 DNA reads TGTGCCAGCAGTTACGGGACAGGGGAAACTGAAGCTTTCTTA. This gives the protein CASSYGTGETEAFL.

This chain connects TRBV6-2 or TRBV6-3 to TRBJ2-1; D gene ambiguous. The CDR3 loop spans 16 amino acids. Germline V gives CDR1 MNHEY, CDR2 SVGEGT. V was trimmed by 7 bases and J by 6 bases, leaving 22 bases between them. CDR3 bases: TGTGCCAGCACTCCGACCAGAGCCCTCCCCGGCAATGAGCAGTTCTTC. It encodes CASTPTRALPGNEQFF.

This clonotype was seen more than once but under ten times. The genes are TRBV12-3 or TRBV12-4 and TRBJ1-5; a possible D gene is TRBD1 (6 bases). Trimming pared 5 bases from V and 3 bases from J, leaving 11 bases between. The CDR3 runs to 14 residues. CDR3 sequence (DNA): TGTGCCAGCAGTACAGGGCCCAACAATCAGCCCCAGCATTTT. This codes for CASSTGPNNQPQHF.

Concerning this clonotype: One base away lies a much larger clone, so this may be a sequencing read error. The V and J genes are TRBV7-8 and TRBJ2-3; D is perhaps TRBD1 (6 bases). Trimming removed 8 bases at V and 1 base at J, with 16 bases between. The germline V gene has CDR1 SGHVS and CDR2 FQNEAQ. The CDR3 contains 15 residues. In DNA, the CDR3 is TGTGCCAGCGGCTCCCGGGACACAGGCACAGATACGCAGTATTTT. This translates into CASGSRDTGTDTQYF.

V usage is TRBV11-1 and J usage is TRBJ1-1; unclear D gene. Between the trimmed V and J ends, which lost 7 bases and 5 bases, there was a span of 17 bases. Per germline, CDR1 SGHAT and CDR2 FQDESV (reference sequence). The CDR3 runs 14 residues. The CDR3 here is CASTHRGPGTEAFF. The CDR3, as DNA: TGTGCCAGCACACACCGGGGTCCGGGGACTGAAGCTTTCTTT.

Only a few counts were recorded for this clonotype. The V and J genes are TRBV20-1 and TRBJ2-1, with D perhaps matching TRBD2 (6 bases). This CDR3 contains 12 residues. CDR1 and CDR2 (germline): DFQATT, SNEGSKA (reference sequence). Trimming took 5 bases from V and 4 from J, leaving 9 bases between them. Here the CDR3 reads CSAPSEYNEQFF. CDR3 coding DNA: TGCAGTGCTCCTAGCGAGTACAATGAGCAGTTCTTC.

The chain links TRBV9 to TRBJ1-2; 8 positions match TRBD1. Germline CDR1 is SGDLS and CDR2 is YYNGEE. V lost 4 bases to trimming and J lost 7 bases; unmatched junction nucleotides: 12. The CDR3 is 15 residues long. The CDR3 coding sequence is TGTGCCAGCAGCACAGACAGGGGAGGCGGGGCTGGCTACACCTTC. This encodes CASSTDRGGGAGYTF.

The table lists this clonotype with a few counts. This sequence joins TRBV15 and TRBJ2-1; no clear D. Germline V gives CDR1 LNHNV, CDR2 YYDKDF (reference sequence). CDR3 size: 15 residues. V dropped 0 bases and J dropped 9 bases, with 15 bases sitting between them. CDR3 bases: TGTGCCACCAGCAGAGATCTCGGCCGGAAGCGTGAGCAGTTCTTC. Translated: CATSRDLGRKREQFF.